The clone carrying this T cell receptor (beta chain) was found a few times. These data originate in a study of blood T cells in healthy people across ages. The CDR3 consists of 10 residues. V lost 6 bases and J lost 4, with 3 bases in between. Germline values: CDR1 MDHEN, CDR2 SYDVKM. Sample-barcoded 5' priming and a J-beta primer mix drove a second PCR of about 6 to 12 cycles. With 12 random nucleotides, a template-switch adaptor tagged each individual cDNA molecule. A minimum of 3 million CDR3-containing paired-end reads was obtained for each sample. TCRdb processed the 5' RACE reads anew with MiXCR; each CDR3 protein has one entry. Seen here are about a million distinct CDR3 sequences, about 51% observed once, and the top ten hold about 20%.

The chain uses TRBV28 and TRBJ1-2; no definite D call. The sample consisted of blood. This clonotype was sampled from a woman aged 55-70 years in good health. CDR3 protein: CASRLYGYTF. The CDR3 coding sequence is TGTGCCAGCAGACTCTATGGCTACACCTTC.